These 20 T cell receptor beta chains came from one sample sequenced in a study of circulating CD8 cells and anti-PD-1 response in melanoma. Each library started from about 15 ng of total RNA using the QIAseq Immune Repertoire TCR panel. TCRdb re-called the reads through MiXCR, storing one row per CDR3 protein. The profile shows more than 450 distinct CDR3 sequences, under 8% of them singletons. Sorting of live CD3+CD8+TCRalphabeta+ cells by PD-1 and/or TIGIT gave four subsets. The material was CD8+ T cells from PBMCs, obtained at baseline or after one month of anti-PD-1 therapy (not recorded which). The receptors originated from a human donor with melanoma.

This clonotype is judged large. V and J are TRBV27 and TRBJ1-1; 7 nucleotides match TRBD1. This CDR3 has 14 amino acids. Losses at the gene ends were 5 bases for V and 5 bases for J; bases not matched to a gene: 8. Germline V CDR1 and CDR2: MNHEY, SMNVEV (reference sequence). CDR3: CASSPQGGSTEAFF. CDR3 DNA: TGTGCCAGCAGTCCCCAGGGGGGGAGTACTGAAGCTTTCTTT.

Judged by abundance, this clonotype is hyperexpanded. The chain combines TRBV7-2 with TRBJ1-1; no firm D call. Germline V gene lookup returns CDR1 SGHTA and CDR2 FQGNSA. Deletions cut 4 bases from V and 1 base from J, with 10 bases between. The CDR3 is 14 amino acids. The CDR3 loop reads CASSSSPQNTEAFF. The CDR3 DNA reads as TGTGCCAGCAGCTCCTCTCCTCAGAACACTGAAGCTTTCTTT.

This clonotype rates as medium-sized. The chain employs TRBV20-1 and TRBJ2-7; TRBD1 matches at 7 bases. This CDR3 is built from 15 residues. V lost 0 bases, J lost 3 bases, and 8 bases stayed unmatched. Germline V gene lookup returns CDR1 DFQATT and CDR2 SNEGSKA (reference sequence). The CDR3 sequence: CSARDLGTEVYEQYF. The CDR3 DNA reads TGCAGTGCTAGAGATCTTGGGACAGAAGTCTACGAGCAGTACTTC.

This clonotype rates as medium-sized. This chain connects TRBV20-1 to TRBJ2-7; TRBD1 matches 9 bases. The germline CDR1 and CDR2 sequences are DFQATT and SNEGSKA (reference sequence). This CDR3 region has 15 residues. V lost 2 bases to trimming and J lost 3 bases; unmatched junction nucleotides: 8. CDR3 sequence: CSARSDRQGDYEQYF. The CDR3 DNA reads TGCAGTGCTAGATCGGACCGACAGGGGGACTACGAGCAGTACTTC.

This clonotype was seen a handful of times. The chain uses TRBV19 and TRBJ2-2, with 10 bases identical to TRBD1. With 3 bases clipped from V and 6 bases from J, the junction kept 4 bases outside the gene matches. Germline loops: CDR1 LNHDA, CDR2 SQIVND (reference sequence). The CDR3 spans 15 residues. CDR3 sequence reads: CASSIGGTGAGELFF. The CDR3 DNA is TGTGCCAGTAGTATCGGAGGGACAGGGGCCGGGGAGCTGTTTTTT.

The gene calls are TRBV19 and TRBJ2-3; D remains unclear. In germline, CDR1 is LNHDA, CDR2 SQIVND (reference sequence). The V end was cut by 3 bases, the J end by 7 bases, with 8 bases between. This CDR3 has 12 amino acids. The CDR3 DNA reads as TGTGCCAGTAGTATTCGGCCCTATACGCAGTATTTT. Translation: CASSIRPYTQYF.

In its sample, this clonotype is medium-sized. This chain uses TRBV30 with TRBJ1-1, with D tentatively TRBD1 (5 bases). This CDR3 has 12 amino acids. Deletions cut 3 bases from V and 6 bases from J, with 11 bases between. Germline CDR1 GTSNPN, CDR2 SVGIG (reference sequence). CDR3 DNA sequence: TGTGCCTGGAGCGAGGGGTTACCTGAAGCTTTCTTT. Translated, it gives CAWSEGLPEAFF.

Remarks on this clonotype: Possible read error: a much larger clone is one base away. The CDR3 does not end in the conserved phenylalanine or tryptophan, so this is likely a read error. This rearrangement joins TRBV19 to TRBJ2-2; TRBD1 agrees at 7 bases. This CDR3 contains 14 residues. With 4 bases clipped from V and 6 bases from J, the junction kept 5 bases outside the gene matches. Germline-derived CDR1 and CDR2 are LNHDA and SQIVND (reference sequence). The CDR3, as DNA: TGTGCCAGTAGTAACCTTCAGGGGGCCGGGGAGCTGTTTTCT. Protein sequence: CASSNLQGAGELFS.

This clonotype was seen more than once but under ten times. The chain joins TRBV19 to TRBJ2-6; D uncertain. With 1 base removed from V and 4 bases from J, the gap between germline ends came to 11 bases. Germline loops: CDR1 LNHDA, CDR2 SQIVND (reference sequence). This CDR3 is built from 16 residues. The CDR3 DNA reads TGTGCCAGTAGTATAGCCCTGGCGCGGGGGGCCAACGTCCTGACTTTC. This gives the protein CASSIALARGANVLTF.

This clonotype ranks as large. The V gene is TRBV20-1, the J gene TRBJ1-6, with D tentatively TRBD1 (5 bases). Germline-derived CDR1 and CDR2 are DFQATT and SNEGSKA (reference sequence). Trimming pared 0 bases from V and 13 bases from J, leaving 13 bases between. CDR3 length: 13 residues. The CDR3 is CSAREGTQRPLHF. CDR3 sequence (DNA): TGCAGTGCTAGAGAGGGGACTCAGAGGCCCCTCCACTTT.

Relative to its sample, this clonotype is large. This sequence joins TRBV25-1 and TRBJ2-2; D remains ambiguous. This CDR3 spans 16 amino acids. Germline-derived CDR1 and CDR2 are MGHDK and SYGVNS. V lost 4 bases and J lost 2, with 14 bases in between. CDR3 in amino acids: CASSGPPRANTGELFF. For the CDR3, the DNA is TGTGCCAGCAGTGGCCCGCCGAGAGCCAACACCGGGGAGCTGTTTTTT.

By proportion, this clonotype is large (0.1 to 1%). This sequence joins TRBV27 and TRBJ2-1; D unresolved. Trimming removed 5 bases at V and 5 bases at J, with 13 bases between. The CDR3 loop spans 14 amino acids. Germline CDR1 is MNHEY and CDR2 is SMNVEV (reference sequence). CDR3 bases: TGTGCCAGCAGTCCGGCTGGACCTCACAATGAGCAGTTCTTC. This encodes CASSPAGPHNEQFF.

This clonotype is categorized as large. An end of the junction does not agree with germline; a read error may underlie this. V usage is TRBV7-7 and J usage is TRBJ2-2; D perhaps matches TRBD2 (7 bases). The CDR3 contains 13 residues. Germline assignment: CDR1 SSHAT and CDR2 FNYEAQ (reference sequence). The CDR3 sequence: CASSSGGPGELFF. The DNA for the CDR3 is TGTGCTAGCAGCTCCGGGGGGCCCGGGGAGCTGTTTTTT.

This clonotype is classed as large (0.1 to 1%). The V call is TRBV27, the J call TRBJ1-1; TRBD1 might be the D (5 bases). V lost 3 bases, J lost 7 bases, and 12 bases lay in between. This CDR3 region has 13 residues. The germline V gene encodes CDR1 MNHEY and CDR2 SMNVEV (reference sequence). The CDR3, as DNA: TGTGCCAGCAGTTTGGGGACGGCCGTTGAAGCTTTCTTT. Protein product: CASSLGTAVEAFF.

This clonotype is medium-sized. The chain uses TRBV29-1 and TRBJ1-1; perhaps TRBD1 as D (6 bases). The CDR3 covers 12 residues. From germline, CDR1 is SQVTM and CDR2 ANQGSEA. V was trimmed by 3 bases and J by 6 bases, leaving 11 bases between them. The CDR3 is CSVDQGQAEAFF. The CDR3 DNA reads TGCAGCGTTGATCAGGGGCAGGCTGAAGCTTTCTTT.

In this sample, this clonotype is large (0.1 to 1%). The chain links TRBV19 to TRBJ2-2; D unclear. V was shortened by 1 base and J by 2 bases, with 5 bases between the two germline ends. Germline-derived CDR1 and CDR2 are LNHDA and SQIVND (reference sequence). The CDR3 contains 14 residues. Here the CDR3 DNA reads TGTGCCAGTAGTATAGGACCAAACACCGGGGAGCTGTTTTTT. Its protein product is CASSIGPNTGELFF.

This clonotype is classed as medium-sized (0.01 to 0.1%). CDR3 residues: CASSIVGTAYNEQFF. CDR3 bases: TGTGCCAGTAGTATAGTAGGGACAGCCTACAATGAGCAGTTCTTC. The chain carries TRBV19 and TRBJ2-1; TRBD1 matches at 7 bases. Germline-derived CDR1 and CDR2 are LNHDA and SQIVND (reference sequence). V shed 1 base, J shed 2 bases, and the junction held 2 bases outside the gene matches. This CDR3 spans 15 amino acids.

This clonotype is medium-sized within its sample. The genes are TRBV2 and TRBJ2-7; TRBD1 matches at 7 bases. CDR1 SNHLY and CDR2 FYNNEI come from the germline V gene. CDR3 size: 14 residues. V lost 7 bases to trimming and J lost 5 bases; unmatched junction nucleotides: 11. The CDR3 sequence is CASNIMTGKNEQYF. The CDR3 DNA sequence: TGTGCCAGCAATATAATGACAGGGAAGAACGAGCAGTACTTC.

By share, this clonotype counts as medium-sized (0.01 to 0.1%). The J gene is TRBJ1-5, the V gene TRBV24-1, with 8 bases that match TRBD1. CDR1 is KGHDR, CDR2 SFDVKD, per germline. This CDR3 comprises 13 residues. Germline trimming cut 9 bases from V and 6 bases from J; bases unmatched to any gene: 6. CDR3 residues: CATAGGEGQPQHF. CDR3 nucleotide sequence: TGTGCCACCGCAGGGGGCGAGGGTCAGCCCCAGCATTTT.

In its sample, this clonotype ranks as hyperexpanded (1% or more). V and J are TRBV28 and TRBJ2-5; 9 nucleotides match TRBD2. The trim removed 7 bases at V and 5 bases at J, leaving 2 bases unmatched. The CDR3 consists of 12 residues. In germline, CDR1 is MDHEN, CDR2 SYDVKM. CDR3 DNA sequence: TGTGCCAGCACCAGCGGGAGGGAGACCCAGTACTTC. This gives the protein CASTSGRETQYF.